This TCR beta chain was found in a study of cytotoxic CD8 clonotypes in ibrutinib-treated CLL. Study overall: Averaging across samples gave approximately 260,000 productive templates and roughly 88,000 productive rearrangements.

Measured with immunoSEQ multiplex PCR; TCRdb has only the in-frame clones, and not every one. The sample comprises about 130,000 clones, less than 90% of which are singletons, and 2.5% to 3.5% rests with the top ten. Sequences were derived from PBMCs, sampled after 24 months of ibrutinib treatment. This TCR was sampled from a human donor with chronic lymphocytic leukemia.

Here the CDR3 reads CASRPTVLRGFNYGYTF. CDR3 in DNA: TGTGCCAGCAGGCCGACGGTACTTCGTGGGTTCAACTATGGCTACACCTTC. The chain couples TRBV28 to TRBJ1-2; D call uncertain. The CDR3 loop spans 17 amino acids. From germline, CDR1 is MDHEN and CDR2 SYDVKM. Trimming shortened V by 6 bases and J by 2 bases, and 22 bases separated the two germline ends.